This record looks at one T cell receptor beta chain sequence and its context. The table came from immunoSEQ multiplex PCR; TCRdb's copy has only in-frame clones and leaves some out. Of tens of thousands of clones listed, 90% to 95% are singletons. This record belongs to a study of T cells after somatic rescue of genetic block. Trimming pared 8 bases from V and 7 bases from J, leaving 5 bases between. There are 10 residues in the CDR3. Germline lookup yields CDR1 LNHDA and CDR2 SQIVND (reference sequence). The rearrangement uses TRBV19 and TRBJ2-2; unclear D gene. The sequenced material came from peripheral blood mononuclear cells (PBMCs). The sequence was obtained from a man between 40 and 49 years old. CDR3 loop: CASEHGELFF. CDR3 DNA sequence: TGTGCCAGTGAACACGGGGAGCTGTTTTTT. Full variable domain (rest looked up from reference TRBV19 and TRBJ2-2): DGGITQSPKYLFRKEGQNVTLSCEQNLNHDAMYWYRQDPGQGLRLIYYSQIVNDFQKGDIAEGYSVSREKKESFPLTVTSAQKNPTAFYLCASEHGELFFGEGSRLTVL.